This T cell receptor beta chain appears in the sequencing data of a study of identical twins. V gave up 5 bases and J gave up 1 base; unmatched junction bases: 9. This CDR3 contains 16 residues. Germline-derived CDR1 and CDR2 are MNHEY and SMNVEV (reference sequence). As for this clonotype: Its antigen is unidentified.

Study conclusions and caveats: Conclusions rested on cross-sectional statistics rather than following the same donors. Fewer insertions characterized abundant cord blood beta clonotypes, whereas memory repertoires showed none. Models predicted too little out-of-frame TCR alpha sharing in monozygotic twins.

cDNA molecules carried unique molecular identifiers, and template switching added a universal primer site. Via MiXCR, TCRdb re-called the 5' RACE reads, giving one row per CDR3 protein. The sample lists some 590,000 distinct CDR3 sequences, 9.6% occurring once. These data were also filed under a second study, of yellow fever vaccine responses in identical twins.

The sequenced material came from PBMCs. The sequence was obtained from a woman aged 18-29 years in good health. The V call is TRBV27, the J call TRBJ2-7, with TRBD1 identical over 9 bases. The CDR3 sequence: CASSILGTGPSYEQYF. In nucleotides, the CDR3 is TGTGCCAGCAGTATATTAGGGACAGGGCCGTCCTACGAGCAGTACTTC.